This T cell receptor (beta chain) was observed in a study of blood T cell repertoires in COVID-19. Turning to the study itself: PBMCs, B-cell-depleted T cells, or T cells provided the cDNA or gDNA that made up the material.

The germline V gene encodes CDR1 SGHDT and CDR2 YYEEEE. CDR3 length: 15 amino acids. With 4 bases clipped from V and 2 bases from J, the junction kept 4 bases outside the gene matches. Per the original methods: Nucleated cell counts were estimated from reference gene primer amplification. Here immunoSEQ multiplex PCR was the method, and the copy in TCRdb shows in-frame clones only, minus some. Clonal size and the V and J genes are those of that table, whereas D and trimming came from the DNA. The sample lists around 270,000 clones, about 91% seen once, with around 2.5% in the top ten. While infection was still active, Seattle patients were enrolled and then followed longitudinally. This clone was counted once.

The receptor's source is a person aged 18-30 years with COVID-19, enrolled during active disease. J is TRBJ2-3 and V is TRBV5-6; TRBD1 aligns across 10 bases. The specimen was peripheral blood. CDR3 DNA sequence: TGTGCCAGCAGCGGGGACAGGGGCCTCACAGATACGCAGTATTTT. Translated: CASSGDRGLTDTQYF.